A single sample gave rise to the 4 T cell receptor beta chains below, sequenced in a study of vaccination effects on CD4 cells after COVID-19. Antigen specificity for these receptors is unknown. TCRdb keeps only in-frame clones here, not all; method: immunoSEQ multiplex PCR. This sample yields just under 65,000 clones, of which 60% to 80% are seen a single time; around 3.8% belongs to the top ten. With the ViraFEST assay, the study expanded antigen-specific CD4+ T cells using viral peptide pools, then sequenced them. Investigators separated out CD4+ T cells once around eleven days of culture had passed. Prior SARS-CoV-2 infection was absent in the vaccine recipients, as shown by negative nucleocapsid antibodies. Sample: CD4+ T cells from PBMCs cultured with HCoV-OC43 spike peptides, taken before COVID-19 vaccination. Documented subset: HCoV-OC43 spike overlapping peptide pool stimulation. The receptors here all came from a human donor who received a COVID-19 vaccine.

In this sample, this clone turned up once. The chain has TRBV9 and TRBJ2-5; TRBD2 agrees at 7 bases. The germline CDR1 and CDR2 sequences are SGDLS and YYNGEE. Unmatched junction bases numbered 8, after V lost 4 bases and J lost 5 bases. This CDR3 spans 14 amino acids. The CDR3 nucleotides read TGTGCCAGCAGCCCCCGAGGGGAGGGTGAGACCCAGTACTTC. Translation gives CASSPRGEGETQYF.

This clone was detected only a few times. The J gene is TRBJ1-1, the V gene TRBV5-1; weak D call: TRBD1 (6 bases). From germline, CDR1 is SGHRS and CDR2 YFSETQ. V gave up 4 bases and J gave up 1 base, with 11 bases separating them. The CDR3 loop spans 14 amino acids. This CDR3 reads CASSRDTPNTEAFF. The CDR3 bases are TGCGCCAGCAGCCGGGACACCCCGAACACTGAAGCTTTCTTT.

V and J are TRBV6-6 and TRBJ1-2, with TRBD1 as a possible D gene (5 bases). V lost 8 bases to trimming and J lost 2 bases, with 15 bases between them. Germline V lookup: CDR1 MNHNY, CDR2 SVGAGI (reference sequence). The CDR3 sequence is 14 residues long. DNA of the CDR3: TGTGCCAGCTCCCGTCGTGGGGCCAACTATGGCTACACCTTC. Its translation is CASSRRGANYGYTF.

This clone was picked up a small number of times. The chain is built from TRBV7-2 and TRBJ2-3; D is uncertain. Germline loops: CDR1 SGHTA, CDR2 FQGNSA. Trimming removed 3 bases from V and 5 bases from J, with 12 bases in between. CDR3 length: 14 amino acids. The CDR3 loop reads CASSFRSVGDTQYF. DNA for the CDR3: TGTGCCAGCAGCTTTAGGAGTGTTGGAGATACGCAGTATTTT. The variable domain in full, with the rest retrieved from reference TRBV7-2 and TRBJ2-3, is GAGVSQSPSNKVTEKGKDVELRCDPISGHTALYWYRQSLGQGLEFLIYFQGNSAPDKSGLPSDRFSAERTGGSVSTLTIQRTQQEDSAVYLCASSFRSVGDTQYFGPGTRLTVL.